The rows below give T cell receptor beta chains drawn from one sample of a study of blood T cell repertoires in COVID-19. Sequencing used immunoSEQ multiplex PCR; TCRdb keeps in-frame clones, though not all of them. The sample contains a few hundred thousand clones, 80% of which appear only once. The sequenced material came from peripheral blood. The receptors originated from a human donor in a cohort sampled during active COVID-19. CDR3s include the opening cysteine and the closing phenylalanine or tryptophan. Fields, in order: J gene, clone size, V gene, D gene, CDR3 protein, CDR3 DNA. A D gene is named only where the DNA matches it firmly. Clone size is shown for a subset of rows, as once, few, many or a class of expanded clone.

J: TRBJ1-1
size: -
V: TRBV7-9
D: -
CDR3: CASSLGDRLNTEAFF
DNA: TGTGCCAGCAGCTTAGGTGACAGGCTGAACACTGAAGCTTTCTTT

J: TRBJ2-3
size: -
V: TRBV28
D: TRBD2
CDR3: CASSHTSGRTSTDTQYF
DNA: TGTGCCAGCAGTCATACTAGCGGGCGCACTAGCACAGATACGCAGTATTTT

J: TRBJ2-1
size: once
V: TRBV6-4
D: TRBD2
CDR3: CASSKAGGHNEQFF
DNA: TGTGCCAGCAGCAAAGCGGGGGGCCACAATGAGCAGTTCTTC

J: TRBJ2-7
size: -
V: TRBV2
D: TRBD2
CDR3: CASHLLTPGTSGSYEQYF
DNA: TGTGCCAGTCACCTTCTCACTCCCGGGACTAGCGGTTCCTACGAGCAGTACTTC

J: TRBJ1-1
size: many
V: TRBV5-1
D: TRBD1
CDR3: CASSLVGQGVEAFF
DNA: TGCGCCAGCAGCTTGGTGGGACAGGGGGTTGAAGCTTTCTTT

J: TRBJ1-1
size: -
V: TRBV14
D: -
CDR3: CASSQGLGATEAFF
DNA: TGTGCCAGCAGCCAGGGTTTGGGGGCCACTGAAGCTTTCTTT

J: TRBJ2-3
size: -
V: TRBV6-5
D: TRBD2
CDR3: CASKRGGSTDTQYF
DNA: TGTGCCAGCAAACGCGGGGGGAGCACAGATACGCAGTATTTT

J: TRBJ1-1
size: -
V: TRBV19
D: -
CDR3: CASRTMNTEAFF
DNA: TGTGCCAGTAGGACAATGAACACTGAAGCTTTCTTT

J: TRBJ1-5
size: -
V: TRBV10-1
D: -
CDR3: CASTPINRDTIPDSNQPQHF
DNA: TGCGCCAGCACCCCAATCAACCGGGACACCATCCCTGATAGCAATCAGCCCCAGCATTTT

J: TRBJ2-7
size: -
V: TRBV6-5
D: TRBD1
CDR3: CASSSGDRGYEQYF
DNA: TGTGCCAGCAGTAGTGGGGACAGGGGATACGAGCAGTACTTC

J: TRBJ1-2
size: once
V: TRBV3-1/TRBV3-2
D: -
CDR3: CASSQSDRDRVGYTF
DNA: TGTGCCAGCAGCCAATCGGACAGAGACAGAGTTGGCTACACCTTC

J: TRBJ2-1
size: -
V: TRBV27
D: -
CDR3: CASSRTEVGNEQFF
DNA: TGTGCCAGCAGTAGAACCGAGGTGGGCAATGAGCAGTTCTTC

J: TRBJ2-3
size: -
V: TRBV4-3
D: -
CDR3: CASSQDIQRITDTQYF
DNA: TGCGCCAGCAGCCAAGATATCCAGCGTATCACAGATACGCAGTATTTT

J: TRBJ2-7
size: -
V: TRBV6-5
D: TRBD1
CDR3: CASSHFRDSPYEQYF
DNA: TGTGCCAGCAGTCACTTCCGGGACAGTCCCTACGAGCAGTACTTC

J: TRBJ1-4
size: -
V: TRBV7-2
D: -
CDR3: CASSLRGPTNEKLFF
DNA: TGTGCCAGCAGCCTCCGGGGTCCTACTAATGAAAAACTGTTTTTT

J: TRBJ1-4
size: -
V: TRBV10-3
D: -
CDR3: CAISNDSKGPNEKLFF
DNA: TGTGCCATCAGTAACGACAGCAAGGGGCCGAATGAAAAACTGTTTTTT

J: TRBJ1-6
size: once
V: TRBV5-6
D: -
CDR3: CASSSGVLRSYNSPLHF
DNA: TGTGCCAGCAGTTCAGGGGTTTTGAGGTCCTATAATTCACCCCTCCACTTT

J: TRBJ1-5
size: -
V: TRBV19
D: -
CDR3: CASSPSREGNQPQHF
DNA: TGTGCCAGTAGTCCTTCCAGGGAGGGCAATCAGCCCCAGCATTTT

J: TRBJ1-1
size: -
V: TRBV11-3
D: -
CDR3: CASSLKRDTEAFF
DNA: TGTGCCAGCAGCTTAAAACGAGACACTGAAGCTTTCTTT

J: TRBJ2-7
size: -
V: TRBV6-5
D: -
CDR3: CASSPGEAYEQYF
DNA: TGTGCCAGCAGCCCAGGGGAAGCCTACGAGCAGTACTTC

J: TRBJ2-5
size: -
V: TRBV27
D: TRBD1
CDR3: CASSLYGTGLIETQYF
DNA: TGTGCCAGCAGTCTATATGGGACAGGTTTGATCGAGACCCAGTACTTC

J: TRBJ1-5
size: -
V: TRBV5-1
D: TRBD1
CDR3: CASSSGTDRSQPQHF
DNA: TGCGCCAGCAGCTCCGGGACAGATCGGAGTCAGCCCCAGCATTTT

J: TRBJ1-5
size: -
V: TRBV7-2
D: -
CDR3: CASSRPGGEPQHF
DNA: TGTGCCAGCAGCCGGCCCGGGGGAGAGCCCCAGCATTTT

J: TRBJ2-7
size: -
V: TRBV24-1
D: -
CDR3: CATSESFEQYF
DNA: TGTGCCACCAGTGAAAGCTTCGAGCAGTACTTC

J: TRBJ2-6
size: -
V: TRBV2
D: -
CDR3: CASSEWGAGANVLTF
DNA: TGTGCCAGCAGTGAGTGGGGAGCTGGGGCCAACGTCCTGACTTTC